Reported below is one TCR beta chain. This sample was taken from a study of blood T cell repertoires in COVID-19. Germline values: CDR1 LNHDA, CDR2 SQIVND (reference sequence). Trimming stripped 4 bases from V and 0 bases from J, with 10 bases between. The CDR3 is 15 amino acids. Sequenced by immunoSEQ multiplex PCR; TCRdb stores in-frame clones only, minus some. Of about 150,000 clones in the sample, roughly 80% are singletons; the top ten hold roughly 1.5%. Sample: peripheral blood. The rearrangement links TRBV19 to TRBJ2-1; possibly TRBD2 for D (6 bases). The clonotype was recovered from a man at least 80 years old with acute or convalescent COVID-19. Here the CDR3 reads CASSTGTSSYNEQFF. CDR3 sequence (DNA): TGTGCCAGTAGTACCGGGACTTCCTCCTACAATGAGCAGTTCTTC.